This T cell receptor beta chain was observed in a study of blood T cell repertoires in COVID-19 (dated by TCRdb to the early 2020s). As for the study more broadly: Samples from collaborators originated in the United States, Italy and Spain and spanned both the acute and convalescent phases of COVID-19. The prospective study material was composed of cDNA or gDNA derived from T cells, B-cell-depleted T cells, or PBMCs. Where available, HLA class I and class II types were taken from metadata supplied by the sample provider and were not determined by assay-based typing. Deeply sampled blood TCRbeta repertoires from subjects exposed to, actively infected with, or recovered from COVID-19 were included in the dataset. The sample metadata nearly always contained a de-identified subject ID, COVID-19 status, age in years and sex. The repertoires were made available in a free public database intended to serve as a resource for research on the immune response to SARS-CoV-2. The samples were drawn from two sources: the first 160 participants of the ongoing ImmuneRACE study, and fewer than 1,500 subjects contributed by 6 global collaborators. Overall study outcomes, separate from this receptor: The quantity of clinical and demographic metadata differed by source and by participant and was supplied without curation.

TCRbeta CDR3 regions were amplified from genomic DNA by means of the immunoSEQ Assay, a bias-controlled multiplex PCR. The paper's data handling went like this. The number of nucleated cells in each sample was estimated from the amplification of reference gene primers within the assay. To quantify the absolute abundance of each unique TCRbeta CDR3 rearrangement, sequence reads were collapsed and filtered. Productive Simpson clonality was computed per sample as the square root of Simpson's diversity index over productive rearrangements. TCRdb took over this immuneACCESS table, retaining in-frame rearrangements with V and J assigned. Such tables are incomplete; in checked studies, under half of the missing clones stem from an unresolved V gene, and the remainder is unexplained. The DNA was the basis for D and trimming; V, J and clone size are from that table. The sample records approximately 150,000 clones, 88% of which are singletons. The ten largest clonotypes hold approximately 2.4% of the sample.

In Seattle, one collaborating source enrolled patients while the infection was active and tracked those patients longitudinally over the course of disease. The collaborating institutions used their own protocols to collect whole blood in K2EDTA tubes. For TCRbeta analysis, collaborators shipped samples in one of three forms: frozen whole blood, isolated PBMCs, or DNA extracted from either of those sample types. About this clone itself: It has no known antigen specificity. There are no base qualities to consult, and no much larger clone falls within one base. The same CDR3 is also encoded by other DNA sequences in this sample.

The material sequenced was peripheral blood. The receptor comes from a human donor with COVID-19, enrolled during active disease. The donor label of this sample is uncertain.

CDR3 region: CASSPRGTYNEQFF. The sequenced DNA: TGTGCCAGCAGCCCCAGGGGTACGTACAATGAGCAGTTCTTC. The chain joins TRBV9 to TRBJ2-1; TRBD1 is a possible D gene, resting on 6 matching bases. From a lookup of the germline V gene, CDR1 and CDR2 are SGDLS and YYNGEE. V sheds 4 bases and J sheds 4 bases, leaving 12 bases between their ends. From the cysteine up to the phenylalanine, the CDR3 has a length of 14 residues. The kept DNA is CDR3 alone, 42 bases in frame from the first base.